This entry describes one T cell receptor (beta chain). The record originates from a study of control samples from healthy donors and cancer patients. CDR1 is SGHRS, CDR2 YFSETQ, per germline. The CDR3 spans 15 residues. Between the trimmed V and J ends, which lost 7 bases and 0 bases, there was a span of 14 bases. Using immunoSEQ multiplex PCR, the repertoire was profiled, and TCRdb retains in-frame clones only, with some absent. Counted here are some 150,000 clones, more than 85% occurring once; the ten biggest clones make up roughly 3.2%. The sequencing sample was made of blood. This clonotype was obtained from a man in his thirties or forties in good health. The V call is TRBV5-1, the J call TRBJ1-3, with unresolved D. The CDR3 here is CASSPRMGSGNTIYF. The CDR3 DNA is TGCGCCAGCTCGCCCCGAATGGGCTCTGGAAACACCATATATTTT.